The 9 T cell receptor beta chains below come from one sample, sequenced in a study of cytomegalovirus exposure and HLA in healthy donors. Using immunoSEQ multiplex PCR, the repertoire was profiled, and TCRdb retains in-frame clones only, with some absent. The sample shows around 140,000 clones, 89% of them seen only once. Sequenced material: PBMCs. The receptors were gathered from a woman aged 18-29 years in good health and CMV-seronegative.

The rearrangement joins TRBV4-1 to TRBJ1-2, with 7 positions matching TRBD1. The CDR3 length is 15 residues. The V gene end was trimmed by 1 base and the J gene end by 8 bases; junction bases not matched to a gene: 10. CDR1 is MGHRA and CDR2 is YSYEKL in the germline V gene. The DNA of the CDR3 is TGCGCCAGCAGCCAAGCCCCAGGACAGGAGGCGGGCTACACCTTC. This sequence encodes CASSQAPGQEAGYTF.

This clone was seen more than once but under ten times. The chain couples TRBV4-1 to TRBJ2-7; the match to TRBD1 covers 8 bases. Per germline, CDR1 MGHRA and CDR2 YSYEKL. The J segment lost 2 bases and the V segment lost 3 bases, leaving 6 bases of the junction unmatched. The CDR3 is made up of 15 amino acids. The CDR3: CASSHGQGGTYEQYF. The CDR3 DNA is TGCGCCAGCAGCCATGGACAGGGCGGGACCTACGAGCAGTACTTC.

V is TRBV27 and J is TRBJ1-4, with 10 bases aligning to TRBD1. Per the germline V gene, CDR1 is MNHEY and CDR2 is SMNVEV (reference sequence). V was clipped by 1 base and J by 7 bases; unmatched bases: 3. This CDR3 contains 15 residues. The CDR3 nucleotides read TGTGCCAGCAGTTTATTGGGACAGGGGACTGAAAAACTGTTTTTT. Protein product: CASSLLGQGTEKLFF.

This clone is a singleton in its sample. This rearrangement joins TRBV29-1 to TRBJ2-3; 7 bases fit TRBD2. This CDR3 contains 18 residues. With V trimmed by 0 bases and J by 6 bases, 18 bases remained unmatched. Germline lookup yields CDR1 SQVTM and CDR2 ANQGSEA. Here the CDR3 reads CSVEDPMKSGVQWDTQYF. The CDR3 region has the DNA TGCAGCGTTGAAGATCCAATGAAAAGCGGGGTTCAATGGGATACGCAGTATTTT.

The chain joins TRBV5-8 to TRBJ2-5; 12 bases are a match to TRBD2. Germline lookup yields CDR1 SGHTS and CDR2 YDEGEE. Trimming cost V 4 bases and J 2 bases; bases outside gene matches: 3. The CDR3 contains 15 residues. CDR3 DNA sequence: TGTGCCAGCAGCGCTGGACTAGCGGGGCAAGAGACCCAGTACTTC. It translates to CASSAGLAGQETQYF.

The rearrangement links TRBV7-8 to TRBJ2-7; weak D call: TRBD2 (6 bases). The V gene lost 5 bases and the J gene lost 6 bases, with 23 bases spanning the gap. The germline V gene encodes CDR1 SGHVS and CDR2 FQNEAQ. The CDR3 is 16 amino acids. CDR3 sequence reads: CASSPVGGEFGFEQYF. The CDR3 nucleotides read TGTGCCAGCAGCCCGGTTGGCGGGGAGTTTGGTTTCGAGCAGTACTTC.

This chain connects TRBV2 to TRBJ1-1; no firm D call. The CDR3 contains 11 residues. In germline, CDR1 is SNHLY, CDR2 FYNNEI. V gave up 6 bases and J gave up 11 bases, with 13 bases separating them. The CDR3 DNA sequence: TGTGCCAGCAGAGGGAATCCGGGGGCTTTCTTT. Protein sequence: CASRGNPGAFF.

CDR3 region: CASSQVVQGKDAFF. In nucleotides, the CDR3 is TGCGCCAGCAGCCAGGTAGTCCAGGGGAAAGACGCTTTCTTT. V usage is TRBV5-1 and J usage is TRBJ1-1; a weak D match, TRBD1 (6 bases). The CDR3 has 14 amino acids. Germline V lookup: CDR1 SGHRS, CDR2 YFSETQ. V was shortened by 4 bases and J by 11 bases, with 21 bases between the two germline ends. The variable domain in full, completed from reference TRBV5-1 and TRBJ1-1, reads KAGVTQTPRYLIKTRGQQVTLSCSPISGHRSVSWYQQTPGQGLQFLFEYFSETQRNKGNFPGRFSGRQFSNSRSEMNVSTLELGDSALYLCASSQVVQGKDAFFGQGTRLTVV.

CDR3: CAISERHTSGGNEQFF. CDR3 coding DNA: TGTGCCATCAGTGAGCGACATACTAGCGGGGGCAATGAGCAGTTCTTC. The V gene is TRBV10-3, the J gene TRBJ2-1; 11 bases are shared with TRBD2. The CDR3 is 16 amino acids. CDR1 and CDR2 from the germline V gene are ENHRY and SYGVKD. Trimming cost V 2 bases and J 6 bases; bases outside gene matches: 6.